The 8 T cell receptor beta chains below all came from one sample that was sequenced in a study of cytomegalovirus exposure and HLA in healthy donors. Primers: 60 Vbeta forward and 13 Jbeta reverse. TCRdb's table, derived via immunoSEQ multiplex PCR, lists solely in-frame clones and lacks some. Found here are 80,000 or so clones, approximately 80% of them singletons; the top ten hold around 3.7%. The sample taken for sequencing was PBMCs. The source of these receptors is a man between 35 and 55 years old in good health and CMV-seronegative.

This chain joins TRBV7-9 and TRBJ1-1; 8 positions match TRBD1. With V trimmed by 5 bases and J by 7 bases, 12 bases remained unmatched. CDR1 SEHNR and CDR2 FQNEAQ come from the germline V gene (reference sequence). There are 15 residues in the CDR3. CDR3 in amino acids: CASSQDRAENLEAFF. The CDR3 nucleotides read TGTGCCAGCAGCCAGGACAGGGCCGAAAACCTTGAAGCTTTCTTT.

About this clone itself: The junction departs from the called germline gene at one end, perhaps through a read error. The chain couples TRBV5-6 to TRBJ1-2, with TRBD1 matching 7 bases. Per germline, CDR1 SGHDT and CDR2 YYEEEE. CDR3 length: 14 amino acids. CDR3 region: CASLRDRTSYGYPF. CDR3 bases: TGTGCCAGCCTCCGGGACAGAACGTCCTATGGCTACCCCTTC.

This sequence joins TRBV5-4 and TRBJ2-2; 7 bases line up with TRBD1. The CDR3 length is 16 residues. The germline V gene has CDR1 SGHNT and CDR2 YYREEE (reference sequence). V dropped 4 bases and J dropped 2; count of bases not matched to a gene: 8. CDR3: CASSLGQVLNTGELFF. Here the CDR3 DNA reads TGTGCCAGCAGCCTCGGACAGGTCCTAAACACCGGGGAGCTGTTTTTT.

This sequence joins TRBV30 and TRBJ2-5, with TRBD1 matching 8 bases. The DNA matches TRBJ2-7 better at its end, which makes the J call doubtful. There are 13 residues in the CDR3. CDR1 is GTSNPN and CDR2 is SVGIG in the germline V gene (reference sequence). This CDR3 is CAGGQGPGVEQYF. CDR3 nucleotide sequence: TGTGCCGGAGGACAGGGACCGGGGGTCGAGCAGTACTTC.

The chain employs TRBV7-9 and TRBJ2-5; D remains unclear. Gene TRBJ2-7 matches the end of the DNA better, so the J call may be wrong. CDR1 is SEHNR and CDR2 is FQNEAQ in the germline V gene (reference sequence). The CDR3 sequence is 14 residues long. The CDR3 spells CASSHAGRIYEQYF. The CDR3 DNA sequence: TGTGCCAGCAGCCACGCAGGCAGAATCTACGAGCAGTACTTC.

The table lists this clone with a few counts. This sequence joins TRBV10-3 and TRBJ1-4, with 9 nucleotides matching TRBD1. The CDR3 is 14 amino acids. Trimming cost V 6 bases and J 7 bases; bases outside gene matches: 6. Germline V gene sequence: CDR1 ENHRY, CDR2 SYGVKD. CDR3 sequence (DNA): TGTGCCATCAGATCCGGGACAGGGCCTGAAAAACTGTTTTTT. Translation: CAIRSGTGPEKLFF.

The V gene is TRBV15, the J gene TRBJ2-1, with D perhaps matching TRBD2 (5 bases). This CDR3 is built from 14 residues. With 3 bases removed from V and 1 base from J, the gap between germline ends came to 7 bases. CDR1 and CDR2 (germline): LNHNV, YYDKDF (reference sequence). CDR3 in DNA: TGTGCCACCAGCAGTCGGGGATCCTACAATGAGCAGTTCTTC. This gives the protein CATSSRGSYNEQFF. The full variable domain, its missing parts supplied by reference TRBV15 and TRBJ2-1, is DAMVIQNPRYQVTQFGKPVTLSCSQTLNHNVMYWYQQKSSQAPKLLFHYYDKDFNNEADTPDNFQSRRPNTSFCFLDIRSPGLGDTAMYLCATSSRGSYNEQFFGPGTRLTVL.

This clone occurred a few times. The chain recombines TRBV15 with TRBJ2-5, with 8 bases that match TRBD2. V lost 1 base to trimming and J lost 5 bases; unmatched junction nucleotides: 6. CDR3 length equals 15 residues. CDR1 LNHNV and CDR2 YYDKDF come from the germline V gene (reference sequence). The CDR3 here is CATSRAAGDQETQYF. DNA for the CDR3: TGTGCCACCAGCAGAGCAGCGGGGGATCAGGAGACCCAGTACTTC.